The 16 T cell receptor beta chains listed next were all sequenced from one sample in a study of blood T cells in healthy people across ages. For the second PCR, which ran for about 7 to 11 cycles, a sample-barcoded 5' primer and a J-beta primer mix were used. TCRdb itself ran the 5' RACE reads through MiXCR, one entry per CDR3 protein. There are approximately 780,000 distinct CDR3 sequences in the sample; roughly 25% occur only once, and less than 3.5% lies in the top ten. The same specimen was also included in a second study, on T cells of mothers and their children.

Sequenced sample: blood. All receptors derive from a boy between 10 and 17 years old in good health.

This clonotype has only a few counts. The CDR3 loop is CASSFVGGGRYNEQFF. The CDR3 DNA follows: TGTGCCAGCAGCTTTGTCGGCGGGGGACGATACAATGAGCAGTTCTTC. The chain employs TRBV7-3 and TRBJ2-1, with 7 bases lining up with TRBD2. V shed 3 bases, J shed 4 bases, and the junction held 9 bases outside the gene matches. The CDR3 covers 16 residues. Looked up from germline, CDR1 is SGHTA and CDR2 is FQGTGA.

This chain connects TRBV3-1 to TRBJ2-7, with D perhaps being TRBD1 or TRBD2 (6 bases each). V dropped 3 bases and J dropped 5 bases, with 11 bases sitting between them. Germline V CDR1 and CDR2: LGHDT, YNNKEL (reference sequence). CDR3 length: 13 amino acids. CDR3 in DNA: TGTGCCAGCAGCCAGAGGGGGGAAGACGAGCAGTACTTC. Its translation: CASSQRGEDEQYF.

The genes are TRBV20-1 and TRBJ1-1, with D possibly matching TRBD1 (6 bases). Germline values: CDR1 DFQATT, CDR2 SNEGSKA (reference sequence). Trimming stripped 5 bases from V and 5 bases from J, with 9 bases between. The CDR3 runs to 11 residues. CDR3 loop: CSALQGTEAFF. The DNA of the CDR3 is TGCAGTGCTTTACAGGGTACTGAAGCTTTCTTT.

The chain employs TRBV29-1 and TRBJ2-1; D unresolved. Germline V gene lookup returns CDR1 SQVTM and CDR2 ANQGSEA. Deletions cut 2 bases from V and 0 bases from J, with 8 bases between. The CDR3 spans 14 residues. The CDR3 loop is CSVESRYSYNEQFF. CDR3 DNA sequence: TGCAGCGTTGAAAGCAGATACTCCTACAATGAGCAGTTCTTC.

This clonotype was observed at least ten times. The chain has TRBV5-4 and TRBJ2-5; the D gene is possibly TRBD1 (5 bases). The germline V and J ends were trimmed by 4 bases and 1 base, with 14 bases remaining between them. The CDR3 consists of 15 residues. From germline, CDR1 is SGHNT and CDR2 YYREEE (reference sequence). CDR3 region: CASSGAGMAQETQYF. The CDR3 nucleotides read TGTGCCAGCAGCGGGGCAGGGATGGCCCAAGAGACCCAGTACTTC.

The CDR3 is CASSHGQSETSYNEQFF. The CDR3 DNA is TGTGCCAGCAGCCATGGACAGTCTGAGACGTCCTACAATGAGCAGTTCTTC. V and J are TRBV7-9 and TRBJ2-1; D is possibly TRBD1 (6 bases). V was cut by 5 bases and J by 1 base, with 18 bases left in between. Germline V gives CDR1 SEHNR, CDR2 FQNEAQ (reference sequence). The CDR3 loop spans 17 amino acids.

This clonotype was counted between two and nine times. The chain carries TRBV15 and TRBJ2-4, with 7 bases matching TRBD2. Germline CDR1 reads LNHNV; CDR2 reads YYDKDF (reference sequence). V lost 0 bases, J lost 2 bases, and 4 bases stayed unmatched. The length of the CDR3 is 16 residues. The CDR3 loop is CATSRDQGGPKNIQYF. The CDR3 nucleotides are TGTGCCACCAGCAGAGATCAGGGAGGGCCCAAAAACATTCAGTACTTC.

The rearrangement uses TRBV7-3 and TRBJ1-2; D unresolved. This CDR3 region has 15 residues. CDR1 is SGHTA, CDR2 FQGTGA, per germline. Trimming took 2 bases from V and 7 from J, leaving 17 bases between them. The CDR3 sequence: CASSLLRMGRVGYTF. The CDR3 bases are TGTGCCAGCAGCTTACTCCGAATGGGGAGGGTTGGCTACACCTTC.

This clonotype was seen only a few times. The chain carries TRBV9 and TRBJ1-2; maybe TRBD1 (5 bases). This CDR3 is built from 12 residues. Trimming took 0 bases from V and 7 from J, leaving 7 bases between them. From germline, CDR1 is SGDLS and CDR2 YYNGEE. The CDR3 reads CASSVVQGGYTF. In DNA, the CDR3 is TGTGCCAGCAGCGTAGTTCAGGGTGGCTACACCTTC.

The rearrangement joins TRBV6-1 to TRBJ2-1; 10 bases line up with TRBD2. V lost 6 bases, J lost 5 bases, and 13 bases stayed unmatched. This CDR3 comprises 17 residues. CDR1 is MNHNS and CDR2 is SASEGT in the germline V gene. The CDR3 sequence is CASRPTPTSGVDNEQFF. The CDR3 DNA reads as TGTGCCAGCAGGCCAACACCCACTAGCGGGGTTGACAATGAGCAGTTCTTC.

This clonotype has a handful of counts. The chain carries TRBV4-1 and TRBJ1-1; D uncertain. Germline CDR1 MGHRA, CDR2 YSYEKL. This CDR3 has 14 residues. Trimming left V 6 bases short and J 5 bases short, with 16 bases between. The CDR3 DNA is TGCGCCAGCAGGCCGGAAGTGGGAGGGACTGAAGCTTTCTTT. It yields the protein CASRPEVGGTEAFF.

The V gene is TRBV12-3 or TRBV12-4, the J gene TRBJ1-4; D not certain. Trimming shortened V by 8 bases and J by 7 bases, and 11 bases separated the two germline ends. The CDR3 has 12 amino acids. The CDR3 region has the DNA TGTGCCAGCCGAAGCCCGGGTGAAAAACTGTTTTTT. Translated, it gives CASRSPGEKLFF.

The V and J genes are TRBV20-1 and TRBJ1-5; TRBD1 might be the D (5 bases). Trimming removed 0 bases from V and 3 bases from J, with 12 bases in between. This CDR3 contains 15 residues. The V gene's germline CDR1 is DFQATT and CDR2 SNEGSKA (reference sequence). Here the CDR3 reads CSARDPRQFNQPQHF. CDR3 in DNA: TGCAGTGCTAGAGACCCCCGACAGTTCAATCAGCCCCAGCATTTT.

This clonotype was counted only a few times. This chain connects TRBV6-1 to TRBJ2-7; no definite D call. V was clipped by 5 bases and J by 2 bases, with 13 bases between them. This CDR3 is built from 14 residues. Germline V gives CDR1 MNHNS, CDR2 SASEGT. This chain's CDR3 is CASSFSNGPYEQYF. Written as DNA, the CDR3 is TGTGCCAGCAGTTTCTCTAACGGGCCCTACGAGCAGTACTTC.

V is TRBV13 and J is TRBJ2-5, with TRBD1 matching over 9 bases. Germline V gives CDR1 PRHDT, CDR2 FYEKMQ (reference sequence). V dropped 6 bases and J dropped 5; count of bases not matched to a gene: 19. The CDR3 has 18 amino acids. The DNA for the CDR3 is TGTGCCAGCAGTTTAACCCTGCAGGGGACAGGGTCCCGGGAGACCCAGTACTTC. It encodes CASSLTLQGTGSRETQYF.

This chain uses TRBV5-1 with TRBJ1-4, with D possibly matching TRBD1 (5 bases). V was cut by 1 base and J by 4 bases, with 14 bases left in between. The V gene's germline CDR1 is SGHRS and CDR2 YFSETQ. The CDR3 runs 16 residues. The CDR3 DNA sequence: TGCGCCAGCAGCTTGATTGGGGGAGCCGTTAATGAAAAACTGTTTTTT. This codes for CASSLIGGAVNEKLFF.